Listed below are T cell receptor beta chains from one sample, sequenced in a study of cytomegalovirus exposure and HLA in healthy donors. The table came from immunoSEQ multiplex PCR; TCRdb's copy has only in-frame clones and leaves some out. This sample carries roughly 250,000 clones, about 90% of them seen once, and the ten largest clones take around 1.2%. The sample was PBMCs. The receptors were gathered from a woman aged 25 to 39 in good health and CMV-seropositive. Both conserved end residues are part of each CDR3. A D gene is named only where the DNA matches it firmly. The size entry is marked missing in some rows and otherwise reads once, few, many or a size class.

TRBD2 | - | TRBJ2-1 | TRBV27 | CASRWTSFNEQFF | TGTGCCAGCAGGTGGACTAGTTTCAATGAGCAGTTCTTC
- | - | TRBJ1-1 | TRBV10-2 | CASTSQGGNVGTEAFF | TGCGCCAGCACCTCACAGGGTGGGAACGTCGGCACTGAAGCTTTCTTT
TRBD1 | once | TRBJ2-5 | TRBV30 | CAWTRTGRQETQYF | TGTGCCTGGACCAGGACAGGGAGACAAGAGACCCAGTACTTC
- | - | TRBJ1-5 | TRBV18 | CASSSGHLSNQPQHF | TGTGCCAGCTCATCGGGACATCTGAGCAATCAGCCCCAGCATTTT
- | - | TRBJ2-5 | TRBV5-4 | CASSLAETQYF | TGTGCCAGCAGCTTAGCAGAGACCCAGTACTTC
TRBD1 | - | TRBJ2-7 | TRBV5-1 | CASSSRQGATSYEQYF | TGCGCCAGCAGCTCCAGACAGGGGGCGACTTCATACGAGCAGTACTTC
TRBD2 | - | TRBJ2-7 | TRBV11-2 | CASSLVVTSATSYEQYF | TGTGCCAGCAGCTTAGTGGTGACTAGCGCCACCTCCTACGAGCAGTACTTC
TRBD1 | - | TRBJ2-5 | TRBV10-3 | CAISVQGDQETQYF | TGTGCCATCAGTGTCCAGGGGGACCAAGAGACCCAGTACTTC
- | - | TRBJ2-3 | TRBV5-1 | CASTFSGTKQDTQYF | TGCGCCAGCACCTTTTCCGGGACAAAGCAAGATACGCAGTATTTT
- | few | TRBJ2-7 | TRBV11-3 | CASSRGYYEQYF | TGTGCCAGCAGCAGGGGTTACTACGAGCAGTACTTC
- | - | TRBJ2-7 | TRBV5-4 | CASSPSGYEQYF | TGTGCCAGCAGCCCCAGCGGTTACGAGCAGTACTTC
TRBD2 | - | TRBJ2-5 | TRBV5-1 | CASRSKAGAETQYF | TGCGCCAGCCGGTCTAAGGCGGGAGCAGAGACCCAGTACTTC
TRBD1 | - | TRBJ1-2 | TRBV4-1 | CASSQEMVVRTGTGGDGYTF | TGCGCCAGCAGCCAAGAAATGGTAGTACGAACCGGGACAGGGGGGGATGGCTACACCTTC
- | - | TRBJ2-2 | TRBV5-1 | CASSITNTGELFF | TGCGCCAGCAGCATTACGAACACCGGGGAGCTGTTTTTT
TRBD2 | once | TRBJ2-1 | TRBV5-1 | CASSLLSGRAYNEQFF | TGCGCCAGCAGCCTACTTAGCGGGAGGGCCTACAATGAGCAGTTCTTC
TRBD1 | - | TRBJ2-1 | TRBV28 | CASGDSLQDNEQFF | TGTGCCAGCGGGGACAGCTTACAGGACAATGAGCAGTTCTTC
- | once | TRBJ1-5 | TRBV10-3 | CATSTGGQPQHF | TGTGCCACCTCGACAGGCGGGCAGCCCCAGCATTTT
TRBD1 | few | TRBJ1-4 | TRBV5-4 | CASSLGGTGNEKLFF | TGTGCCAGCAGCTTGGGGGGGACAGGGAATGAAAAACTGTTTTTT
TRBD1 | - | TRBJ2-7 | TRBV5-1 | CASSFGQGVAYEQYF | TGCGCCAGCAGCTTCGGACAGGGGGTTGCCTACGAGCAGTACTTC
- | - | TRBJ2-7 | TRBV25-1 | CASSGYFQGRAEQYF | TGTGCCAGCAGTGGATACTTTCAGGGTAGGGCCGAGCAGTACTTC
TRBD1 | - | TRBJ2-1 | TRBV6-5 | CASHRDRGLNEQFF | TGTGCCAGCCACCGGGACAGGGGTTTAAATGAGCAGTTCTTC
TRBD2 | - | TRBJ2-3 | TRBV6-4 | CASSDLPGGPSDTQYF | TGTGCCAGCAGTGACTTACCGGGAGGGCCGTCAGATACGCAGTATTTT
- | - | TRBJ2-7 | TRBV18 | CASTKGVLSEQYF | TGTGCCAGCACTAAGGGGGTTCTATCCGAGCAGTACTTC
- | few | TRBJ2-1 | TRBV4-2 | CASSQGLEGNEQFF | TGTGCCAGCAGCCAAGGACTAGAGGGGAATGAGCAGTTCTTC
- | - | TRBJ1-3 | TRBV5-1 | CASSLEVGAGNTIYF | TGCGCCAGCAGCTTGGAGGTAGGGGCCGGCAACACCATATATTTT